This T cell receptor (beta chain) was captured by sequencing in a study of tumor-infiltrating lymphocytes in primary liver carcinoma. Study information: Patients of both sexes were 30 to 69 years old. The study obtained roughly 3.65 to 8 million productive TCRbeta reads per sample, similar across tissue types.

A constant-region primer primed TCR beta cDNA synthesis from about 550 ng of total RNA. ARM-PCR was slightly modified, and three nested multiplex PCR rounds with it gave rise to the TCR beta libraries. Each of the first two PCR rounds ran approximately 10 cycles with TRBV1-TRBV30 forward and C-beta reverse primers. Each CDR3 protein is one row after TCRdb ran MiXCR on the multiplex PCR reads. The data contain tens of thousands of distinct CDR3 sequences, 73% of them singletons. With regard to this clonotype: Its cognate antigen is unknown. A read error may account for a junction end that differs from germline.

Unsorted bulk tissue of about 19-31 mg yielded co-extracted RNA and DNA. There were over 75% viable tumor cells in every single sample of tumor. Whole-study findings and limits: Top clones occupying all five tumor regions numbered only about 7-24%.

CDR1 SEHNR and CDR2 FQNEAQ come from the germline V gene (reference sequence). The CDR3 has 14 residues. This sequence joins TRBV7-9 and TRBJ2-1; no clear D. The sequencing sample was made of liver tumor tissue from sampling region 2. Stated subset: tumor region T2, inferior pole. The receptor was isolated from a man between 40 and 49 years old with primary liver carcinoma and hepatitis B virus infection. The CDR3 spells CASNLEGSRPEQFF. DNA for the CDR3: TGTGCCAGCAACTTAGAAGGTAGTCGGCCTGAGCAGTTCTTC. Together with reference TRBV7-9 and TRBJ2-1, the CDR3 gives the full variable domain: DTGVSQNPRHKITKRGQNVTFRCDPISEHNRLYWYRQTLGQGPEFLTYFQNEAQLEKSRLLSDRFSAERPKGSFSTLEIQRTEQGDSAMYLCASNLEGSRPEQFFGPGTRLTVL.